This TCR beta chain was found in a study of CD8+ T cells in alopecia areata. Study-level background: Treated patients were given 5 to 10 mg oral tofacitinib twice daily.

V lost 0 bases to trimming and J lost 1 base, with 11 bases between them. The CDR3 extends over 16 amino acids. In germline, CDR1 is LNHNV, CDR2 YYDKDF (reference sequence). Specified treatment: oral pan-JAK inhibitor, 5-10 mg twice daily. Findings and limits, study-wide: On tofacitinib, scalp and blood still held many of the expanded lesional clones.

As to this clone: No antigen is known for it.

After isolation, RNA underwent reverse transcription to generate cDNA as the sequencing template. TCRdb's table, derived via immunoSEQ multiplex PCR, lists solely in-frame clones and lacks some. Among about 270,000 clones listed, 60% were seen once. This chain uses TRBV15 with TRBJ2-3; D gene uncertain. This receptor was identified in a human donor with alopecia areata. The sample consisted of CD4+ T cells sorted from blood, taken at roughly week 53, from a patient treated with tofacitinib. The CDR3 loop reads CATSRDWTSGTDTQYF. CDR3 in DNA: TGTGCCACCAGCAGAGATTGGACGTCCGGCACAGATACGCAGTATTTT.